This note documents a single T cell receptor beta chain sequence. Its antigen is not known. 5'RACE template switching built TCR beta cDNA with unique molecular identifiers. TCRdb re-called the 5' RACE reads; every CDR3 protein appears as one record, without DNA. This sample's table reports around 260,000 distinct CDR3 sequences. The sample is drawn from a study of T cells expressing NK-cell markers. Study overall: Investigators obtained TCR beta repertoires from sorted CD3+CD56+NKG2C+, CD3+CD56+NKG2C- and CD3+CD56-NKG2C+ T cells. General study findings and limits: More than 5 donors showed dominant NKG2C+ clonotypes comprising about 1.0-8% of their CD8+ T cells. The CD3+CD56-NKG2C+ fraction of four donors was likewise dominated by these clonotypes.

Germline V gene data show CDR1 as WNHNN and CDR2 as SYGVQD (reference sequence). This CDR3 is 13 amino acids long. The sequence came from a woman aged 18 to 75 in good health. The chain combines TRBV10-1 with TRBJ1-5. The sequenced sample was blood T cells: a sorted CD56 or NKG2C T cell subset, CD4+ or CD8+ T cells, or bulk PBMC T cells (not recorded which). The CDR3 reads CASSVEGNQPQHF.